What follows are 21 T cell receptor beta chains derived from one specimen sequenced in a study of beta chain features in type 1 diabetes (dated by TCRdb to 2016 to 2019). The receptor library was made with the immunoSEQ multiplex PCR assay. The High Capacity cDNA Reverse Transcription Kit was used to reverse transcribe all of the isolated RNA, meaning that expressed TCRB transcripts were what got sequenced. TCRdb took this table from immuneACCESS and kept in-frame rearrangements with V and J called. Such tables lack part of the clones; where checked against another copy, unresolved V genes explain under half of the gap, and the rest is unexplained. This sample is represented by about half a million clones; about an eighth of them were singletons. 0.04% to 0.05% of the sample is in the top ten clones. Sequenced sample: naive CD4+ T cells from blood. This specimen's cell subset or site label, interpreted: true naive CD4+ T cells. Receptor source: a young woman in good health.

The chain links TRBV7-8 to TRBJ2-7; D ambiguous. Trimming pared 6 bases from V and 2 bases from J, leaving 14 bases between. Germline CDR1 SGHVS, CDR2 FQNEAQ. CDR3 length: 14 residues. CDR3 DNA: TGTGCCAGCAGTTACCGGACGCCTCCCTACGAGCAGTACTTC. Its translation is CASSYRTPPYEQYF.

CDR3 nucleotide sequence: TGTGCCAGCAGGCAAGCGGGGGGGCCGCCGGAGCAGTTCTTC. Translating gives CASRQAGGPPEQFF. This rearrangement joins TRBV6-6 to TRBJ2-1; 10 bases align to TRBD2. V was clipped by 6 bases and J by 10 bases; unmatched bases: 9. The CDR3 is made up of 14 amino acids. The germline CDR1 and CDR2 sequences are MNHNY and SVGAGI (reference sequence).

In this sample, this clone turned up a few times. The chain uses TRBV12-5 and TRBJ1-1; TRBD1 matches 9 bases. Losses at the gene ends were 2 bases for V and 4 bases for J; bases not matched to a gene: 8. Germline V gene lookup returns CDR1 LGHNT and CDR2 FRNRAP. CDR3 size: 16 residues. DNA for the CDR3: TGTGCTAGTGGTTTGACCCGGACAGGGGAAAGCACTGAAGCTTTCTTT. Protein product: CASGLTRTGESTEAFF.

This chain joins TRBV10-3 and TRBJ2-3; 10 nucleotides align to TRBD2. Germline loops: CDR1 ENHRY, CDR2 SYGVKD. The CDR3 runs to 15 residues. V lost 9 bases and J lost 4; bases outside the gene matches: 10. CDR3: CAIRPGLAKADTQYF. CDR3 nucleotide sequence: TGTGCCATTAGGCCGGGACTAGCGAAGGCAGATACGCAGTATTTT.

This clone has just a few counts. V gene TRBV9 combines with J gene TRBJ1-4; unclear D gene. Germline V gene data show CDR1 as SGDLS and CDR2 as YYNGEE. The CDR3 runs 19 residues. Between the trimmed V and J ends, which lost 0 bases and 0 bases, there was a span of 18 bases. The CDR3 loop reads CASSVAAASDVATNEKLFF. CDR3 in DNA: TGTGCCAGCAGCGTAGCGGCAGCTTCCGACGTTGCAACTAATGAAAAACTGTTTTTT.

V gene TRBV7-9 combines with J gene TRBJ2-7; D is undetermined. CDR3 length equals 15 residues. Trimming shortened V by 0 bases and J by 3 bases, and 12 bases separated the two germline ends. Germline V gene sequence: CDR1 SEHNR, CDR2 FQNEAQ (reference sequence). CDR3 in amino acids: CASSLALGPLYEQYF. For the CDR3, the DNA is TGTGCCAGCAGCTTAGCGCTGGGTCCCCTCTACGAGCAGTACTTC.

The gene calls are TRBV7-9 and TRBJ1-1; weak D call: TRBD1 (6 bases). Germline CDR1 is SEHNR and CDR2 is FQNEAQ (reference sequence). The CDR3 spans 14 residues. Trimming stripped 1 base from V and 8 bases from J, with 14 bases between. CDR3: CASSLVSGTSEAFF. CDR3 coding DNA: TGTGCCAGCAGCTTAGTTTCAGGGACATCGGAAGCTTTCTTT.

This clone has more than one count but fewer than ten. V usage is TRBV7-2 and J usage is TRBJ1-6; tentative D call: TRBD1 (6 bases). The germline V and J ends were trimmed by 5 bases and 10 bases, with 9 bases remaining between them. This CDR3 is 12 amino acids long. CDR1 SGHTA and CDR2 FQGNSA come from the germline V gene. CDR3 in amino acids: CASSRDNSPLHF. Here the CDR3 DNA reads TGTGCCAGCAGCCGGGACAACTCACCCCTCCACTTT. Full variable domain (outside the CDR3, taken from reference TRBV7-2 and TRBJ1-6): GAGVSQSPSNKVTEKGKDVELRCDPISGHTALYWYRQSLGQGLEFLIYFQGNSAPDKSGLPSDRFSAERTGGSVSTLTIQRTQQEDSAVYLCASSRDNSPLHFGNGTRLTVT.

The chain employs TRBV19 and TRBJ2-7, with a possible D match to TRBD1 (6 bases). The V and J ends lost 10 bases and 3 bases respectively, with 16 bases between them. This CDR3 spans 13 amino acids. Germline V gene sequence: CDR1 LNHDA, CDR2 SQIVND (reference sequence). The CDR3 nucleotides read TGTGCCACTAGCCAAACAGGGTACTACGAGCAGTACTTC. Amino acid sequence: CATSQTGYYEQYF.

This sequence joins TRBV10-3 and TRBJ2-7, with 7 bases aligning to TRBD1. The CDR3 has 14 residues. With V trimmed by 6 bases and J by 8 bases, 13 bases remained unmatched. In germline, CDR1 is ENHRY, CDR2 SYGVKD. The CDR3 DNA reads as TGTGCCATCAGCCGACCTCCGACAGGGTACCAGCAGTACTTC. Translation gives CAISRPPTGYQQYF.

CDR3 sequence reads: CASSLDGERSPLHF. CDR3 DNA: TGTGCCAGCAGCTTAGACGGGGAACGATCACCCCTCCACTTT. This chain uses TRBV7-2 with TRBJ1-6; D call uncertain. The CDR3 extends over 14 amino acids. V was trimmed by 1 base and J by 10 bases, leaving 11 bases between them. Germline V gene lookup returns CDR1 SGHTA and CDR2 FQGNSA.

This clone was seen many times. Other DNA sequences in this specimen translate into the identical CDR3. The chain recombines TRBV29-1 with TRBJ2-7; weak D call: TRBD2 (5 bases). The V end lost 7 bases, the J end lost 1 base, and 8 bases lay between the germline ends. CDR1 is SQVTM and CDR2 is ANQGSEA in the germline V gene. The CDR3 consists of 11 residues. CDR3 sequence: CSAGDSYEQYF. The CDR3 bases are TGCAGCGCCGGGGATTCCTACGAGCAGTACTTC.

This rearrangement joins TRBV7-8 to TRBJ2-3; TRBD2 agrees at 9 bases. With V trimmed by 2 bases and J by 0 bases, 3 bases remained unmatched. CDR3 size: 16 residues. CDR1 and CDR2 (germline): SGHVS, FQNEAQ. CDR3 protein: CASSLLAGISTDTQYF. The DNA of the CDR3 is TGTGCCAGCAGCTTACTAGCGGGGATCAGCACAGATACGCAGTATTTT.

V gene TRBV5-1 combines with J gene TRBJ2-1, with D uncertain. The V gene lost 1 base and the J gene lost 3 bases, with 8 bases spanning the gap. Germline CDR1 and CDR2: SGHRS and YFSETQ. The CDR3 runs 14 residues. The CDR3, as DNA: TGCGCCAGCAGCTTGAATCAAGTCTACAATGAGCAGTTCTTC. Amino acids: CASSLNQVYNEQFF.

This clone was seen a handful of times. The V call is TRBV29-1, the J call TRBJ2-7; D may be TRBD2 (5 bases). CDR1 is SQVTM, CDR2 ANQGSEA, per germline. This CDR3 region has 17 residues. V lost 4 bases and J 4 bases, leaving 26 bases between the germline ends. CDR3 nucleotides: TGCAGCGTTGGGAGCAGGTGGGAGTTATTAAACGGTTACGAGCAGTACGTC. Protein sequence: CSVGSRWELLNGYEQYV.

This rearrangement joins TRBV4-1 to TRBJ1-5, with TRBD1 identical over 8 bases. The V gene's germline CDR1 is MGHRA and CDR2 YSYEKL. The CDR3 sequence is 16 residues long. J was trimmed by 3 bases and V by 1 base; bases with no gene match: 5. The CDR3 sequence is CASSQGTDRANQPQHF. The CDR3 coding sequence is TGCGCCAGCAGCCAAGGAACGGACAGGGCCAATCAGCCCCAGCATTTT.

The J gene is TRBJ1-4, the V gene TRBV12-2; the D call in the table, TRBD1, was not verified against the DNA. TRBV12-2 is a pseudogene locus. CDR3 size: 19 residues. This chain's CDR3 is CASRRDRGNCGMDSEKLFF. CDR3 coding DNA: TGTGCAAGTCGCCGAGACAGGGGGAATTGTGGAATGGATTCTGAAAAACTGTTTTTT.

This clone was detected only a few times. The genes are TRBV7-6 and TRBJ2-3; no clear D gene. This CDR3 has 12 residues. In germline, CDR1 is SGHVS, CDR2 FNYEAQ. V lost 5 bases and J 4 bases, leaving 7 bases between the germline ends. CDR3 sequence (DNA): TGTGCCAGCAGCCCATACGCAGATACGCAGTATTTT. Translated, it gives CASSPYADTQYF.

This clone was seen once. This rearrangement joins TRBV28 to TRBJ1-2; a weak D match, TRBD1 (5 bases). V gave up 1 base and J gave up 6 bases, with 15 bases separating them. The CDR3 has 15 amino acids. Per the germline V gene, CDR1 is MDHEN and CDR2 is SYDVKM. The chain's CDR3 is CASSLSPAGGNGYTF. In DNA, the CDR3 is TGTGCCAGCAGTTTATCCCCTGCGGGGGGGAATGGCTACACCTTC.

The CDR3, as DNA: TGTGCCAGCAGCGTACGGACAGGGAAGAATGAAAAACTGTTTTTT. It is translated as CASSVRTGKNEKLFF. This chain joins TRBV13 and TRBJ1-4; 8 bases are shared with TRBD1. CDR3 length equals 15 residues. Trimming at V came to 5 bases and at J to 5 bases, leaving 7 bases not matched to a gene. Germline assignment: CDR1 PRHDT and CDR2 FYEKMQ (reference sequence).

The chain couples TRBV30 to TRBJ1-5; TRBD1 is a possible D gene (6 bases). CDR3 length: 14 residues. The ends were cut back, 2 bases at V and 7 bases at J, with 15 bases in the middle. Germline V gives CDR1 GTSNPN, CDR2 SVGIG (reference sequence). The CDR3: CAWSYHRVRQPQHF. CDR3 sequence (DNA): TGTGCCTGGAGTTACCACAGGGTCAGGCAGCCCCAGCATTTT.